These 25 T cell receptor beta chains were all obtained from the same sample, sequenced in a study of control samples from healthy donors and cancer patients. Sequenced by immunoSEQ multiplex PCR; TCRdb stores in-frame clones only, minus some. The sample has around 80,000 clones, about 94% seen once. Sequenced input: blood. The receptors stem from a woman aged 30 to 39 in good health.

There are a few counts of this clone. This rearrangement joins TRBV7-9 to TRBJ2-5; 7 bases fit TRBD2. From germline, CDR1 is SEHNR and CDR2 FQNEAQ (reference sequence). Trimming took 3 bases from V and 4 from J; bases not matched to a gene: 17. The CDR3 contains 18 residues. The chain's CDR3 is CASSFGAFQAGRGETQYF. The CDR3 DNA reads as TGTGCCAGCAGCTTTGGGGCCTTCCAAGCGGGGAGAGGAGAGACCCAGTACTTC. The whole variable domain, remainder taken from reference TRBV7-9 and TRBJ2-5, is DTGVSQNPRHKITKRGQNVTFRCDPISEHNRLYWYRQTLGQGPEFLTYFQNEAQLEKSRLLSDRFSAERPKGSFSTLEIQRTEQGDSAMYLCASSFGAFQAGRGETQYFGPGTRLLVL.

This chain links TRBV6-6 with TRBJ1-5, with a possible D match to TRBD1 (5 bases). Germline V CDR1 and CDR2: MNHNY, SVGAGI (reference sequence). Trimming left V 2 bases short and J 8 bases short, with 10 bases between. This CDR3 region has 13 residues. DNA for the CDR3: TGTGCCAGCAGTTACGGGGCTTATGAGCCCCAGCATTTT. Its protein is CASSYGAYEPQHF.

The V and J genes are TRBV5-1 and TRBJ1-4, with D maybe TRBD1 (6 bases). The CDR3 is 15 residues long. CDR1 and CDR2 (germline): SGHRS, YFSETQ. The V gene lost 2 bases and the J gene lost 4 bases, with 12 bases spanning the gap. The CDR3: CASSFGGQVNEKLFF. CDR3 nucleotide sequence: TGCGCCAGCAGCTTCGGGGGGCAGGTTAATGAAAAACTGTTTTTT.

The chain has TRBV3-1 (or the pseudogene TRBV3-2) and TRBJ1-1; weak D call: TRBD1 (6 bases). From germline, CDR1 is LGHDT and CDR2 YNNKEL (reference sequence). V lost 6 bases and J 5 bases, leaving 13 bases between the germline ends. CDR3 length: 13 amino acids. The CDR3: CASSRGGPTEAFF. The CDR3 nucleotides read TGTGCCAGCAGTCGAGGGGGTCCGACTGAAGCTTTCTTT.

The chain combines TRBV4-1 with TRBJ2-1; a weak D match, TRBD2 (6 bases). V was shortened by 8 bases and J by 0 bases, with 14 bases between the two germline ends. CDR1 is MGHRA and CDR2 is YSYEKL in the germline V gene. The CDR3 loop spans 15 amino acids. The CDR3 DNA is TGCGCCAGCCGGGACTCCATAAGCTCCTACAATGAGCAGTTCTTC. It encodes CASRDSISSYNEQFF.

This sequence joins TRBV12-3 or TRBV12-4 and TRBJ1-2; no firm D call. Deletions cut 5 bases from V and 7 bases from J, with 8 bases between. The CDR3 totals 11 residues. The CDR3 DNA sequence: TGTGCCAGCAGTATAGGGTTTGGCTACACCTTC. Residues: CASSIGFGYTF.

The rearrangement uses TRBV25-1 and TRBJ2-5; 7 bases are a match to TRBD2. CDR1 is MGHDK and CDR2 is SYGVNS in the germline V gene. This CDR3 is built from 14 residues. After removal of 3 bases from V and 7 bases from J, the junction contained 8 bases not matched to a gene. The CDR3 DNA sequence: TGTGCCAGCAGTGAGAGGAGCGGGATTGGGACCCAGTACTTC. Protein product: CASSERSGIGTQYF.

V is TRBV11-3 and J is TRBJ1-2, with D possibly being TRBD1 (5 bases). The V end lost 9 bases, the J end lost 12 bases, and 20 bases lay between the germline ends. CDR1 is SGHNT and CDR2 is YENEEA in the germline V gene. This CDR3 region has 12 residues. CDR3 coding DNA: TGTGCCAGTCGCGGACGGGGGACGGGCCACACCTTC. The encoded protein is CASRGRGTGHTF.

The chain employs TRBV10-3 and TRBJ1-1; a weak D match, TRBD1 (5 bases). From germline, CDR1 is ENHRY and CDR2 SYGVKD. Trimming shortened V by 10 bases and J by 1 base, and 10 bases separated the two germline ends. The CDR3 totals 12 residues. Here the CDR3 DNA reads TGTGCCAGCAGGGACCCGAACACTGAAGCTTTCTTT. Translated, it gives CASRDPNTEAFF.

The chain is built from TRBV5-4 and TRBJ2-2; possibly TRBD2 for D (6 bases). Germline assignment: CDR1 SGHNT and CDR2 YYREEE (reference sequence). The CDR3 is made up of 15 amino acids. Between the trimmed V and J ends, which lost 1 base and 5 bases, there was a span of 12 bases. In DNA, the CDR3 is TGTGCCAGCAGCTTGAGTGGGAGGAGAACCGGGGAGCTGTTTTTT. Encoded protein: CASSLSGRRTGELFF.

V gene TRBV28 combines with J gene TRBJ2-7; 8 bases align to TRBD1. CDR1 and CDR2 from the germline V gene are MDHEN and SYDVKM. The CDR3 covers 16 residues. V lost 3 bases and J lost 0; bases outside the gene matches: 7. CDR3 region: CASSFRQGTLSYEQYF. As DNA, the CDR3 is TGTGCCAGCAGTTTCCGACAGGGGACCCTCTCCTACGAGCAGTACTTC.

V usage is TRBV6-5 and J usage is TRBJ2-7, with D hard to call. The CDR3 length is 12 residues. With 6 bases removed from V and 1 base from J, the gap between germline ends came to 7 bases. Germline loops: CDR1 MNHEY, CDR2 SVGAGI. The CDR3 here is CASRQISYEQYF. As DNA, the CDR3 is TGTGCCAGCAGGCAGATATCCTACGAGCAGTACTTC.

V gene TRBV6-5 combines with J gene TRBJ1-5, with 9 bases aligning to TRBD1. The CDR3 length is 15 residues. The germline V gene has CDR1 MNHEY and CDR2 SVGAGI. The J segment lost 2 bases and the V segment lost 5 bases, leaving 4 bases of the junction unmatched. The CDR3 DNA reads TGTGCCAGCAGTCTGGGACAGGGAGGCAATCAGCCCCAGCATTTT. Protein sequence: CASSLGQGGNQPQHF.

The V call is TRBV2, the J call TRBJ2-3; D possibly corresponds to TRBD2 (5 bases). The V gene lost 3 bases and the J gene lost 0 bases, with 13 bases spanning the gap. Looked up from germline, CDR1 is SNHLY and CDR2 is FYNNEI. The CDR3 totals 16 residues. The CDR3: CASSDRYTGSTDTQYF. The CDR3 DNA reads TGTGCCAGCAGTGATAGGTATACGGGGAGCACAGATACGCAGTATTTT.

V usage is TRBV5-1 and J usage is TRBJ1-4; D is perhaps TRBD1 (5 bases). The V gene lost 5 bases and the J gene lost 3 bases, with 11 bases spanning the gap. The CDR3 length is 14 residues. CDR1 is SGHRS and CDR2 is YFSETQ in the germline V gene. CDR3 sequence: CASRGDGANEKLFF. In nucleotides, the CDR3 is TGCGCCAGCAGGGGGGACGGCGCTAATGAAAAACTGTTTTTT.

CDR3 DNA sequence: TGTGCCAGCAGCTTAGTTGCGGTTGGCTACACCTTC. Protein: CASSLVAVGYTF. The rearrangement joins TRBV7-2 to TRBJ1-2, with no clear D. CDR1 and CDR2 (germline): SGHTA, FQGNSA. This CDR3 is 12 amino acids long. V lost 1 base, J lost 7 bases, and 7 bases lay in between.

The rearrangement links TRBV5-1 to TRBJ2-5; 11 positions agree with TRBD1. The germline V gene encodes CDR1 SGHRS and CDR2 YFSETQ. The CDR3 loop spans 17 amino acids. Losses at the gene ends were 4 bases for V and 1 base for J; bases not matched to a gene: 9. For the CDR3, the DNA is TGCGCCAGCAGCCCCGGACAGGGGGCAATCGGCCAAGAGACCCAGTACTTC. Protein sequence: CASSPGQGAIGQETQYF. The entire variable domain, with the rest obtained from reference TRBV5-1 and TRBJ2-5, is as follows: KAGVTQTPRYLIKTRGQQVTLSCSPISGHRSVSWYQQTPGQGLQFLFEYFSETQRNKGNFPGRFSGRQFSNSRSEMNVSTLELGDSALYLCASSPGQGAIGQETQYFGPGTRLLVL.

The genes are TRBV4-1 and TRBJ1-5; D possibly corresponds to TRBD1 (5 bases). CDR1 and CDR2 (germline): MGHRA, YSYEKL. The CDR3 contains 18 residues. Trimming stripped 2 bases from V and 0 bases from J, with 17 bases between. The CDR3 sequence is CASSQRPRDGYSNQPQHF. The CDR3 DNA is TGCGCCAGCAGCCAAAGGCCACGGGACGGATATAGCAATCAGCCCCAGCATTTT.

This rearrangement joins TRBV30 to TRBJ1-1; TRBD1 might be the D (5 bases). V shed 3 bases and J shed 5 bases, with 19 bases lying between them. The CDR3 is made up of 15 amino acids. Germline V gene sequence: CDR1 GTSNPN, CDR2 SVGIG (reference sequence). Here the CDR3 reads CAWRIINRRGTEAFF. CDR3 DNA sequence: TGTGCCTGGAGAATAATCAACAGGAGAGGGACTGAAGCTTTCTTT. Combining the CDR3 with reference TRBV30 and TRBJ1-1 gives the whole variable domain SQTIHQWPATLVQPVGSPLSLECTVEGTSNPNLYWYRQAAGRGLQLLFYSVGIGQISSEVPQNLSASRPQDRQFILSSKKLLLSDSGFYLCAWRIINRRGTEAFFGQGTRLTVV.

The chain combines TRBV12-3 or TRBV12-4 with TRBJ2-1; no reliable D call. V lost 3 bases and J lost 5, with 5 bases in between. The CDR3 covers 12 residues. The CDR3 reads CASSFAHNEQFF. CDR3 bases: TGTGCCAGCAGTTTCGCCCACAATGAGCAGTTCTTC.

The chain is built from TRBV19 and TRBJ2-7; 9 nucleotides match TRBD1. J lost 4 bases, V lost 7 bases, and 8 bases had no gene match. CDR3 size: 14 residues. Germline-derived CDR1 and CDR2 are LNHDA and SQIVND (reference sequence). DNA of the CDR3: TGTGCCAGTAACCCCGGGGGGACAGGGTACGAGCAGTACTTC. It yields the protein CASNPGGTGYEQYF.

The CDR3 nucleotides read TGTGCCAGCAGTGAGGACAGGGGCGGTGAGCAGTACTTC. Residues: CASSEDRGGEQYF. The chain recombines TRBV2 with TRBJ2-7; 9 positions match TRBD1. The CDR3 has 13 residues. CDR1 is SNHLY and CDR2 is FYNNEI in the germline V gene. The J segment lost 7 bases and the V segment lost 3 bases, leaving 4 bases of the junction unmatched. Full variable domain (outside the CDR3, taken from reference TRBV2 and TRBJ2-7): EPEVTQTPSHQVTQMGQEVILRCVPISNHLYFYWYRQILGQKVEFLVSFYNNEISEKSEIFDDQFSVERPDGSNFTLKIRSTKLEDSAMYFCASSEDRGGEQYFGPGTRLTVT.

The rearrangement joins TRBV9 to TRBJ2-7, with D maybe TRBD2 (6 bases). Looked up from germline, CDR1 is SGDLS and CDR2 is YYNGEE. Trimming removed 0 bases at V and 7 bases at J, with 11 bases between. There are 13 residues in the CDR3. In DNA, the CDR3 is TGTGCCAGCAGCGTAGCTGCGACTAGAGAGCAGTACTTC. Encoded protein: CASSVAATREQYF.

The gene calls are TRBV15 and TRBJ1-6; no clear D. Per the germline V gene, CDR1 is LNHNV and CDR2 is YYDKDF (reference sequence). Trimming cost V 1 base and J 7 bases, with 5 bases left between them. The CDR3 sequence is 13 residues long. The CDR3 DNA sequence: TGTGCCACCAGCAGAGGGGCCAATTCACCCCTCCACTTT. This sequence encodes CATSRGANSPLHF.

The chain has TRBV30 and TRBJ1-3, with 10 bases that match TRBD1. Germline lookup yields CDR1 GTSNPN and CDR2 SVGIG (reference sequence). With V trimmed by 5 bases and J by 2 bases, 0 bases remained unmatched. The CDR3 has 13 residues. Written as DNA, the CDR3 is TGTGCCTGGGGGACAGGGGCTGGAAACACCATATATTTT. This translates into CAWGTGAGNTIYF.